These 29 T cell receptor beta chains share one sample of origin, sequenced in a study of blood T cell repertoires in COVID-19. Libraries were prepared by immunoSEQ multiplex PCR; TCRdb keeps only in-frame clonotypes and omits some of them. This sample has approximately 210,000 clones; 65% to 90% occur once, and the top ten carry roughly 10%. Sample: PBMCs or T cells enriched from blood (not recorded which). The receptors originated from a man aged 35-49 years who had recovered from COVID-19.

The chain couples TRBV4-2 to TRBJ2-1, with 8 bases matching TRBD1. Looked up from germline, CDR1 is LGHNA and CDR2 is YNFKEQ. This CDR3 is 16 amino acids long. V lost 0 bases and J lost 3; bases outside the gene matches: 4. CDR3 region: CASSQDEGTGYNEQFF. CDR3 bases: TGTGCCAGCAGCCAAGATGAGGGGACAGGCTACAATGAGCAGTTCTTC.

This clone came up a few times. The rearrangement uses TRBV6-5 and TRBJ1-3; D gene ambiguous. This CDR3 region has 14 residues. Per germline, CDR1 MNHEY and CDR2 SVGAGI. V lost 6 bases and J 9 bases, leaving 18 bases between the germline ends. The DNA of the CDR3 is TGTGCCAGCAGCCCCCAGCAGTTCCTAGGCACCATATATTTT. Translation gives CASSPQQFLGTIYF.

This chain links TRBV19 with TRBJ2-3; a possible D gene is TRBD1 (5 bases). CDR1 and CDR2 from the germline V gene are LNHDA and SQIVND (reference sequence). The CDR3 is 13 amino acids. The V gene lost 3 bases and the J gene lost 5 bases, with 9 bases spanning the gap. The CDR3 sequence: CASSIQGEDTQYF. The DNA for the CDR3 is TGTGCCAGTAGTATCCAGGGTGAAGATACGCAGTATTTT.

The chain joins TRBV6-1 to TRBJ1-5, with 8 nucleotides matching TRBD1. This CDR3 has 16 residues. In germline, CDR1 is MNHNS, CDR2 SASEGT. With V trimmed by 4 bases and J by 5 bases, 10 bases remained unmatched. CDR3: CASSGAGQVAYQPQHF. The CDR3 coding sequence is TGTGCCAGCAGTGGAGCGGGACAGGTAGCCTATCAGCCCCAGCATTTT.

The V and J genes are TRBV27 and TRBJ2-5; D possibly corresponds to TRBD1 (5 bases). Per the germline V gene, CDR1 is MNHEY and CDR2 is SMNVEV (reference sequence). The germline V and J ends were trimmed by 2 bases and 5 bases, with 9 bases remaining between them. The CDR3 has 13 amino acids. CDR3 in DNA: TGTGCCAGCAGTTTAAGGGGCTGGGAGACCCAGTACTTC. Its translation: CASSLRGWETQYF.

The chain couples TRBV7-2 to TRBJ2-2; TRBD2 matches 9 bases. The CDR3 totals 15 residues. The junction had 2 bases not matched to a gene; V was cut back by 0 bases and J by 6 bases. Germline V lookup: CDR1 SGHTA, CDR2 FQGNSA. CDR3 loop: CASSLALAGPGELFF. The CDR3 DNA sequence: TGTGCCAGCAGCTTAGCGCTAGCGGGGCCCGGGGAGCTGTTTTTT.

This rearrangement joins TRBV5-4 to TRBJ2-1; no definite D call. Per germline, CDR1 SGHNT and CDR2 YYREEE (reference sequence). The CDR3 runs to 14 residues. V was cut by 2 bases and J by 4 bases, with 10 bases left in between. CDR3 in amino acids: CASSFPLSYNEQFF. The CDR3 nucleotides are TGTGCCAGCAGCTTTCCTCTCTCTTACAATGAGCAGTTCTTC.

The chain joins TRBV30 to TRBJ2-5, with 14 bases lining up with TRBD2. CDR3 size: 16 residues. V lost 1 base to trimming and J lost 9 bases; unmatched junction nucleotides: 10. Per the germline V gene, CDR1 is GTSNPN and CDR2 is SVGIG (reference sequence). This CDR3 reads CAWSGLAGGFDIAQYF. The CDR3 nucleotides are TGTGCCTGGAGTGGACTAGCGGGAGGGTTCGACATAGCCCAGTACTTC.

This chain uses TRBV5-4 with TRBJ2-5; the D gene is possibly TRBD2 (6 bases). Germline V gene sequence: CDR1 SGHNT, CDR2 YYREEE (reference sequence). The CDR3 covers 14 residues. V lost 4 bases, J lost 2 bases, and 12 bases lay in between. CDR3 DNA: TGTGCCAGCAGCGCGGGGACGATACAAGAGACCCAGTACTTC. Translation gives CASSAGTIQETQYF.

The V gene is TRBV24-1, the J gene TRBJ2-1, with a tentative D call TRBD2 (5 bases). V dropped 4 bases and J dropped 0 bases, with 15 bases sitting between them. Germline loops: CDR1 KGHDR, CDR2 SFDVKD. The CDR3 is 17 amino acids. CDR3 in DNA: TGTGCCACCAGTGACGCCCTCCAAGCGGTCTCCTACAATGAGCAGTTCTTC. Translating gives CATSDALQAVSYNEQFF.

J is TRBJ2-5 and V is TRBV4-3, with D possibly matching TRBD2 (6 bases). Germline V gives CDR1 LGHNA, CDR2 YSLEER. Trimming cost V 1 base and J 4 bases, with 10 bases left between them. CDR3 length: 14 amino acids. The CDR3 spells CASSQARGIETQYF. The CDR3 region has the DNA TGCGCCAGCAGCCAAGCACGGGGGATAGAGACCCAGTACTTC.

The sample holds a few counts of this clone. The chain is built from TRBV3-1 (or the pseudogene TRBV3-2) and TRBJ1-1; 7 nucleotides align to TRBD1. The CDR3 loop spans 13 amino acids. V lost 8 bases to trimming and J lost 5 bases; unmatched junction nucleotides: 8. CDR1 is LGHDT and CDR2 is YNNKEL in the germline V gene (reference sequence). The CDR3 DNA reads TGTGCCAGCCGATACTCAGGGGGGACTGAAGCTTTCTTT. Protein: CASRYSGGTEAFF.

J is TRBJ2-7 and V is TRBV4-2, with 9 nucleotides matching TRBD2. CDR3 length: 18 residues. Per germline, CDR1 LGHNA and CDR2 YNFKEQ. The junction had 14 bases not matched to a gene; V was cut back by 1 base and J by 4 bases. The CDR3 protein is CASSQAAGVAGAVYEQYF. The CDR3, as DNA: TGTGCCAGCAGCCAAGCGGCCGGAGTAGCGGGAGCGGTGTACGAGCAGTACTTC.

The CDR3 nucleotides read TGTGCCAGCTCACCCCAGGCGGGGGCGCAAGAGACCCAGTACTTC. Its protein is CASSPQAGAQETQYF. This sequence joins TRBV18 and TRBJ2-5, with D maybe TRBD2 (7 bases). The V gene's germline CDR1 is KGHSH and CDR2 LQKENI. The CDR3 contains 15 residues. V lost 3 bases, J lost 2 bases, and 13 bases lay in between.

CDR3 amino acids: CASSPTGTSGRAVYDTQYF. Here the CDR3 DNA reads TGTGCCAGCAGCCCGACCGGGACTAGCGGGAGGGCCGTTTACGATACGCAGTATTTT. The chain couples TRBV7-6 to TRBJ2-3, with 16 positions matching TRBD2. This CDR3 is 19 amino acids long. Germline CDR1 reads SGHVS; CDR2 reads FNYEAQ. Trimming at V came to 5 bases and at J to 6 bases, leaving 14 bases not matched to a gene.

This clone was picked up one time. The CDR3 region has the DNA TGTGCCAGCAGGGGAGGGGGTTACATGAACACTGAAGCTTTCTTT. It specifies CASRGGGYMNTEAFF. The gene calls are TRBV5-8 and TRBJ1-1; D is perhaps TRBD1 (6 bases). V was shortened by 5 bases and J by 0 bases, with 14 bases between the two germline ends. Germline loops: CDR1 SGHTS, CDR2 YDEGEE. The CDR3 runs 15 residues.

For this clone: An end of the junction does not agree with germline; a read error may underlie this. The chain recombines TRBV29-1 with TRBJ2-5, with 10 bases identical to TRBD1. In germline, CDR1 is SQVTM, CDR2 ANQGSEA. The length of the CDR3 is 13 residues. CDR3 DNA: TGCAGCGTGGAAGGACAGGGGGTGGAGACCCAGTACTTC. It codes for CSVEGQGVETQYF.

Of note for this clone: Other DNA sequences in this sample translate to the same CDR3. The rearrangement links TRBV3-1 (or the pseudogene TRBV3-2) to TRBJ1-1, with 7 bases aligning to TRBD1. The CDR3 is 14 residues long. The J segment lost 4 bases and the V segment lost 1 base, leaving 3 bases of the junction unmatched. CDR1 and CDR2 (germline): LGHDT, YNNKEL (reference sequence). CDR3 bases: TGTGCCAGCAGCCAAGGACAGGGCCGCACTGAAGCTTTCTTT. Translated, it gives CASSQGQGRTEAFF.

This sequence joins TRBV27 and TRBJ2-7; no firm D call. The V end lost 5 bases, the J end lost 0 bases, and 8 bases lay between the germline ends. The germline V gene encodes CDR1 MNHEY and CDR2 SMNVEV (reference sequence). This CDR3 is built from 13 residues. CDR3 residues: CASSPYYSYEQYF. CDR3 coding DNA: TGTGCCAGCAGTCCGTACTACTCCTACGAGCAGTACTTC.

This rearrangement joins TRBV29-1 to TRBJ1-1; D is possibly TRBD1 (5 bases). Looked up from germline, CDR1 is SQVTM and CDR2 is ANQGSEA. CDR3 length: 11 residues. The ends were cut back, 4 bases at V and 5 bases at J, with 8 bases in the middle. The CDR3 protein is CSVGGGTEAFF. CDR3 bases: TGCAGCGTTGGTGGGGGGACTGAAGCTTTCTTT.

This clone has a handful of counts. The gene calls are TRBV5-4 and TRBJ1-1, with D hard to call. Germline CDR1 and CDR2: SGHNT and YYREEE (reference sequence). The V end was cut by 2 bases, the J end by 5 bases, with 4 bases between. This CDR3 comprises 11 residues. This chain's CDR3 is CASSFMTEAFF. CDR3 nucleotides: TGTGCCAGCAGCTTTATGACTGAAGCTTTCTTT.

This chain links TRBV6-2 or TRBV6-3 with TRBJ1-5, with 8 bases identical to TRBD1. Germline lookup yields CDR1 MNHEY and CDR2 SVGEGT. The CDR3 contains 15 residues. V dropped 3 bases and J dropped 5; count of bases not matched to a gene: 6. DNA of the CDR3: TGTGCCAGCAGTTATACAGGGGGGCGTTATCAGCCCCAGCATTTT. It specifies CASSYTGGRYQPQHF.

The rearrangement joins TRBV5-4 to TRBJ2-7; 7 bases line up with TRBD1. V lost 1 base to trimming and J lost 5 bases; unmatched junction nucleotides: 6. The length of the CDR3 is 14 residues. Looked up from germline, CDR1 is SGHNT and CDR2 is YYREEE (reference sequence). CDR3 region: CASSLLSGGDEQYF. The CDR3 DNA follows: TGTGCCAGCAGCTTGTTATCAGGGGGTGACGAGCAGTACTTC.

The V call is TRBV28, the J call TRBJ1-6, with TRBD1 matching 7 bases. This CDR3 is built from 16 residues. After removal of 5 bases from V and 6 bases from J, the junction contained 10 bases not matched to a gene. The V gene's germline CDR1 is MDHEN and CDR2 SYDVKM. The CDR3 here is CASSEPTGDFNSPLHF. CDR3 nucleotides: TGTGCCAGCAGTGAACCCACAGGGGATTTTAATTCACCCCTCCACTTT.

The rearrangement links TRBV3-1 (or the pseudogene TRBV3-2) to TRBJ2-7; TRBD1 is a possible D gene (6 bases). V was cut by 1 base and J by 2 bases, with 12 bases left in between. Germline values: CDR1 LGHDT, CDR2 YNNKEL (reference sequence). CDR3 length equals 15 residues. In DNA form, the CDR3 reads TGTGCCAGCAGCCAAGTATCCAGGGGTCCCTACGAGCAGTACGTC. Protein sequence: CASSQVSRGPYEQYV.

The chain carries TRBV7-2 and TRBJ1-1; maybe TRBD1 (6 bases). The V and J ends lost 10 bases and 1 base respectively, with 13 bases between them. The CDR3 extends over 13 amino acids. Looked up from germline, CDR1 is SGHTA and CDR2 is FQGNSA. CDR3 in amino acids: CATKGQPNTEAFF. In nucleotides, the CDR3 is TGTGCCACTAAAGGACAGCCGAACACTGAAGCTTTCTTT. The variable domain in full, with the rest retrieved from reference TRBV7-2 and TRBJ1-1, is GAGVSQSPSNKVTEKGKDVELRCDPISGHTALYWYRQSLGQGLEFLIYFQGNSAPDKSGLPSDRFSAERTGGSVSTLTIQRTQQEDSAVYLCATKGQPNTEAFFGQGTRLTVV.

CDR3 bases: TGTGCCAGCTCACCGACCGGGACCCAACCGTGGGGGGCTGAAGCTTTCTTT. This gives the protein CASSPTGTQPWGAEAFF. The chain couples TRBV18 to TRBJ1-1, with D tentatively TRBD1 (5 bases). Trimming removed 3 bases at V and 6 bases at J, with 23 bases between. Germline V CDR1 and CDR2: KGHSH, LQKENI. The CDR3 consists of 17 residues.

The CDR3 DNA follows: TGTGCCAGCAGCTTTTCCGGGAACAATCAGCCCCAGCATTTT. It encodes CASSFSGNNQPQHF. The chain carries TRBV11-1 and TRBJ1-5; D is unclear. CDR3 length equals 14 residues. Germline V gene lookup returns CDR1 SGHAT and CDR2 FQDESV (reference sequence). V was cut by 3 bases and J by 3 bases, with 9 bases left in between. Filled out from reference TRBV11-1 and TRBJ1-5, the complete variable domain reads EAEVAQSPRYKITEKSQAVAFWCDPISGHATLYWYRQILGQGPELLVQFQDESVVDDSQLPKDRFSAERLKGVDSTLKIQPAELGDSAMYLCASSFSGNNQPQHFGDGTRLSIL.

The gene calls are TRBV28 and TRBJ1-2, with TRBD1 identical over 10 bases. V dropped 3 bases and J dropped 4; count of bases not matched to a gene: 5. Germline CDR1 MDHEN, CDR2 SYDVKM. The CDR3 extends over 15 amino acids. CDR3 DNA sequence: TGTGCCAGCAGTTTTGGGGACAGGGGCGGCTATGGCTACACCTTC. Encoded protein: CASSFGDRGGYGYTF.